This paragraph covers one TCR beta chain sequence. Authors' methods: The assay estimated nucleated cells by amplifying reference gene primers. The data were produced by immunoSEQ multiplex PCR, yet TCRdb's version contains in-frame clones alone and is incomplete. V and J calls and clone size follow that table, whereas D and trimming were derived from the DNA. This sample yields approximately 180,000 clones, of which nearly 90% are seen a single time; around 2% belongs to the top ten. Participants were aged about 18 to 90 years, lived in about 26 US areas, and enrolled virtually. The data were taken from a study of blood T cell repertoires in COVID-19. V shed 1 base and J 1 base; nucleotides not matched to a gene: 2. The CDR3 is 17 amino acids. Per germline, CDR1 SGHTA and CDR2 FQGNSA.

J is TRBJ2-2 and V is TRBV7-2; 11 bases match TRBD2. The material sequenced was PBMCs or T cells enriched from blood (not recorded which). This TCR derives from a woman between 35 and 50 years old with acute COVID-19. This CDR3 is CASSLGLAGGNTGELFF. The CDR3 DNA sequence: TGTGCCAGCAGCTTAGGGCTAGCGGGAGGGAACACCGGGGAGCTGTTTTTT.